What follows are 28 T cell receptor beta chains derived from one specimen sequenced in a study of tumor-infiltrating lymphocytes in localized non-small cell lung cancer. The method was immunoSEQ multiplex PCR; TCRdb's version includes in-frame clones alone and lacks a portion of them. The sample contains approximately 14,000 clones, roughly 76% of which appear only once. Sample: lung tumor tissue. The receptors originated from a human donor with non-small cell lung cancer.

The chain uses TRBV10-1 and TRBJ2-3; TRBD1 matches 7 bases. Unmatched junction bases numbered 6, after V lost 2 bases and J lost 4 bases. The CDR3 totals 15 residues. Germline CDR1 reads WNHNN; CDR2 reads SYGVQD (reference sequence). CDR3 region: CASSETAGGPDTQYF. The DNA of the CDR3 is TGCGCCAGCAGTGAGACGGCAGGGGGACCAGATACGCAGTATTTT.

The V and J genes are TRBV7-2 and TRBJ1-2; possibly TRBD1 for D (6 bases). Germline V gene data show CDR1 as SGHTA and CDR2 as FQGNSA. The ends were cut back, 1 base at V and 7 bases at J, with 13 bases in the middle. This CDR3 region has 14 residues. CDR3 bases: TGTGCCAGCAGCTTAGAAGGGGGGGCGGGTGGCTACACCTTC. Protein product: CASSLEGGAGGYTF.

This clone was detected a few times. V is TRBV30 and J is TRBJ1-3; D uncertain. The V and J ends lost 2 bases and 4 bases respectively, with 3 bases between them. The CDR3 has 11 amino acids. Germline V gene lookup returns CDR1 GTSNPN and CDR2 SVGIG (reference sequence). CDR3 nucleotide sequence: TGTGCCTGGAGTAAGGGAAACACCATATATTTT. This sequence encodes CAWSKGNTIYF.

This clone showed up just once. The V call is TRBV30, the J call TRBJ1-6, with D possibly TRBD1 on 6 matching bases. From germline, CDR1 is GTSNPN and CDR2 SVGIG (reference sequence). V lost 3 bases, J lost 5 bases, and 11 bases lay in between. There are 14 residues in the CDR3. CDR3 in amino acids: CAWRQGMNNSPLHF. The CDR3 bases are TGTGCCTGGAGGCAGGGGATGAATAATTCACCCCTCCACTTT. The entire variable domain, with the rest obtained from reference TRBV30 and TRBJ1-6, is as follows: SQTIHQWPATLVQPVGSPLSLECTVEGTSNPNLYWYRQAAGRGLQLLFYSVGIGQISSEVPQNLSASRPQDRQFILSSKKLLLSDSGFYLCAWRQGMNNSPLHFGNGTRLTVT.

The V and J genes are TRBV9 and TRBJ2-7; 9 bases match TRBD2. The V gene end was trimmed by 0 bases and the J gene end by 6 bases; junction bases not matched to a gene: 4. The CDR3 covers 14 residues. The germline gives CDR1 SGDLS, CDR2 YYNGEE. The CDR3 here is CASSVVPAGGEQYF. The CDR3, as DNA: TGTGCCAGCAGCGTAGTTCCAGCGGGAGGCGAGCAGTACTTC.

The chain has TRBV6-5 and TRBJ1-3; a possible D gene is TRBD1 (5 bases). Trimming pared 5 bases from V and 0 bases from J, leaving 8 bases between. The CDR3 runs 14 residues. Germline V gives CDR1 MNHEY, CDR2 SVGAGI. The CDR3 loop reads CASSRQSSGNTIYF. The CDR3 DNA sequence: TGTGCCAGCAGTAGACAGAGCTCTGGAAACACCATATATTTT.

V and J are TRBV20-1 and TRBJ2-5; D is undetermined. CDR1 is DFQATT and CDR2 is SNEGSKA in the germline V gene (reference sequence). The CDR3 runs 11 residues. Trimming removed 3 bases from V and 5 bases from J, with 7 bases in between. The CDR3 bases are TGCAGTGCTAGTAGAAGCGAGACCCAGTACTTC. Translated, it gives CSASRSETQYF.

The chain recombines TRBV29-1 with TRBJ1-2, with D perhaps matching TRBD1 (6 bases). V shed 3 bases and J shed 2 bases, with 10 bases lying between them. CDR1 and CDR2 from the germline V gene are SQVTM and ANQGSEA. The CDR3 extends over 13 amino acids. CDR3 sequence: CSVEAGHNYGYTF. For the CDR3, the DNA is TGCAGCGTTGAGGCGGGACACAACTATGGCTACACCTTC.

The rearrangement joins TRBV6-1 to TRBJ1-3; D not certain. Trimming cost V 3 bases and J 0 bases, with 18 bases left between them. This CDR3 contains 18 residues. The V gene's germline CDR1 is MNHNS and CDR2 SASEGT. The CDR3 reads CASSDRVRAAGSGNTIYF. The CDR3 nucleotides are TGTGCCAGCAGTGATCGGGTACGGGCGGCGGGCTCTGGAAACACCATATATTTT.

This rearrangement joins TRBV7-7 to TRBJ2-2, with TRBD2 matching over 11 bases. The CDR3 has 15 residues. Germline V gives CDR1 SSHAT, CDR2 FNYEAQ (reference sequence). V shed 5 bases and J 6 bases; nucleotides not matched to a gene: 5. The CDR3 reads CASSVGSGRAGELFF. In DNA form, the CDR3 reads TGTGCCAGCAGCGTTGGTAGCGGGAGGGCCGGGGAGCTGTTTTTT.

The genes are TRBV5-1 and TRBJ2-7; tentative D call: TRBD1 (6 bases). V was cut by 0 bases and J by 4 bases, with 11 bases left in between. This CDR3 spans 14 amino acids. CDR1 and CDR2 from the germline V gene are SGHRS and YFSETQ. CDR3 nucleotide sequence: TGCGCCAGCAGCTTGGAGCCCAGGGGTTACGAGCAGTACTTC. It specifies CASSLEPRGYEQYF. The full variable domain, completed using reference TRBV5-1 and TRBJ2-7, is KAGVTQTPRYLIKTRGQQVTLSCSPISGHRSVSWYQQTPGQGLQFLFEYFSETQRNKGNFPGRFSGRQFSNSRSEMNVSTLELGDSALYLCASSLEPRGYEQYFGPGTRLTVT.

In its sample, this clone was seen a few times. This rearrangement joins TRBV11-3 to TRBJ2-5; TRBD1 matches 10 bases. Germline lookup yields CDR1 SGHNT and CDR2 YENEEA. The CDR3 has 16 residues. Unmatched junction bases numbered 7, after V lost 5 bases and J lost 1 base. For the CDR3, the DNA is TGTGCCAGCAGCACCCCGGGACAGGGGTTCCAAGAGACCCAGTACTTC. Translated, it gives CASSTPGQGFQETQYF.

This clone was detected once. The chain links TRBV6-5 to TRBJ1-3; D remains unclear. This CDR3 region has 14 residues. CDR1 and CDR2 from the germline V gene are MNHEY and SVGAGI. Trimming stripped 7 bases from V and 0 bases from J, with 10 bases between. The CDR3: CASKLGGSGNTIYF. Here the CDR3 DNA reads TGTGCCAGCAAATTAGGAGGCTCTGGAAACACCATATATTTT.

The chain uses TRBV19 and TRBJ1-4, with 7 bases aligning to TRBD1. This CDR3 comprises 15 residues. Per germline, CDR1 LNHDA and CDR2 SQIVND (reference sequence). The trim removed 0 bases at V and 5 bases at J, leaving 3 bases unmatched. In DNA, the CDR3 is TGTGCCAGTAGTATAGATTTGGACAGGAATGAAAAACTGTTTTTT. As protein: CASSIDLDRNEKLFF. The full variable domain, in which reference TRBV19 and TRBJ1-4 provide the parts outside the CDR3, is DGGITQSPKYLFRKEGQNVTLSCEQNLNHDAMYWYRQDPGQGLRLIYYSQIVNDFQKGDIAEGYSVSREKKESFPLTVTSAQKNPTAFYLCASSIDLDRNEKLFFGSGTQLSVL.

V usage is TRBV27 and J usage is TRBJ2-1; TRBD1 agrees at 8 bases. Germline CDR1 reads MNHEY; CDR2 reads SMNVEV (reference sequence). The CDR3 length is 14 residues. Trimming cost V 5 bases and J 3 bases; bases outside gene matches: 3. CDR3 sequence reads: CASSRDRNYNEQFF. The CDR3, as DNA: TGTGCCAGCAGTCGGGACAGGAACTACAATGAGCAGTTCTTC.

V is TRBV9 and J is TRBJ1-3; D is undetermined. The CDR3 has 15 amino acids. V was trimmed by 3 bases and J by 2 bases, leaving 12 bases between them. Per germline, CDR1 SGDLS and CDR2 YYNGEE. The CDR3 spells CASSARSQAGNTIYF. The CDR3 DNA sequence: TGTGCCAGCAGCGCCCGATCCCAGGCTGGAAACACCATATATTTT.

V and J are TRBV9 and TRBJ2-2, with unresolved D. V was cut by 0 bases and J by 6 bases, with 6 bases left in between. In germline, CDR1 is SGDLS, CDR2 YYNGEE. The length of the CDR3 is 13 residues. The CDR3 is CASSVGTAGELFF. The CDR3 DNA sequence: TGTGCCAGCAGCGTAGGAACAGCCGGGGAGCTGTTTTTT.

This sequence joins TRBV15 and TRBJ1-1, with D unclear. V gave up 2 bases and J gave up 5 bases, with 9 bases separating them. Germline loops: CDR1 LNHNV, CDR2 YYDKDF (reference sequence). The CDR3 runs to 13 residues. The CDR3 region has the DNA TGTGCCACCAGCAGACTCGTGGGTACTGAAGCTTTCTTT. Translation: CATSRLVGTEAFF.

The chain uses TRBV10-3 and TRBJ2-1; TRBD1 aligns across 8 bases. V lost 6 bases and J lost 3; bases outside the gene matches: 7. The CDR3 runs to 15 residues. Germline values: CDR1 ENHRY, CDR2 SYGVKD. Here the CDR3 reads CAIRGQGALYNEQFF. The CDR3 nucleotides read TGTGCCATCAGAGGACAGGGCGCTCTCTACAATGAGCAGTTCTTC.

In nucleotides, the CDR3 is TGTGCCAGCACACGGCACAATGAGCAGTTCTTC. Translating it yields CASTRHNEQFF. J is TRBJ2-1 and V is TRBV6-5; no reliable D call. This CDR3 is 11 amino acids long. V lost 7 bases to trimming and J lost 5 bases, with 6 bases between them. Per germline, CDR1 MNHEY and CDR2 SVGAGI.

The V call is TRBV19, the J call TRBJ1-4; no clear D gene. The CDR3 length is 11 residues. Per the germline V gene, CDR1 is LNHDA and CDR2 is SQIVND (reference sequence). V lost 6 bases and J lost 7, with 6 bases in between. Here the CDR3 reads CASRAVEKLFF. The CDR3 coding sequence is TGTGCCAGTAGAGCGGTTGAAAAACTGTTTTTT.

The CDR3 reads CASSQAGTSGSLQYF. DNA of the CDR3: TGTGCCAGCAGCCAAGCCGGGACTAGCGGGAGCCTCCAGTACTTC. V gene TRBV11-3 combines with J gene TRBJ2-7; TRBD2 agrees at 14 bases. V dropped 5 bases and J dropped 10; count of bases not matched to a gene: 10. This CDR3 has 15 residues. Germline-derived CDR1 and CDR2 are SGHNT and YENEEA.

This CDR3 reads CASSAGTGDNSPLHF. In DNA, the CDR3 is TGTGCCAGCAGTGCGGGGACAGGAGATAATTCACCCCTCCACTTT. The chain couples TRBV6-4 to TRBJ1-6; 8 bases are a match to TRBD1. Germline lookup yields CDR1 MRHNA and CDR2 SNTAGT. Unmatched junction bases numbered 4, after V lost 4 bases and J lost 5 bases. The CDR3 contains 15 residues.

The genes are TRBV12-5 and TRBJ2-7; 8 nucleotides line up with TRBD2. V shed 1 base, J shed 3 bases, and the junction held 8 bases outside the gene matches. The CDR3 spans 16 residues. Per the germline V gene, CDR1 is LGHNT and CDR2 is FRNRAP. The CDR3 DNA is TGTGCTAGTGGTTTGGAGCGGGGGCACAGAGACTACGAGCAGTACTTC. It translates to CASGLERGHRDYEQYF.

This clone was counted between two and nine times. The chain links TRBV5-4 to TRBJ2-2; no firm D call. This CDR3 is 14 amino acids long. The germline V and J ends were trimmed by 3 bases and 2 bases, with 8 bases remaining between them. The germline gives CDR1 SGHNT, CDR2 YYREEE (reference sequence). Here the CDR3 reads CASSSSYNTGELFF. The DNA of the CDR3 is TGTGCCAGCAGCTCCAGTTATAACACCGGGGAGCTGTTTTTT.

The rearrangement joins TRBV6-1 to TRBJ1-1; D unclear. Germline V CDR1 and CDR2: MNHNS, SASEGT. This CDR3 is 14 amino acids long. Trimming removed 6 bases from V and 7 bases from J, with 18 bases in between. CDR3 amino acids: CASSFDQETHEAFF. CDR3 sequence (DNA): TGTGCCAGCAGCTTCGACCAGGAGACGCATGAAGCTTTCTTT.

This clone was counted a single time. The rearrangement uses TRBV9 and TRBJ2-6, with D tentatively TRBD2 (5 bases). The length of the CDR3 is 15 residues. The V gene's germline CDR1 is SGDLS and CDR2 YYNGEE. V was trimmed by 5 bases and J by 0 bases, leaving 9 bases between them. CDR3: CASSGGLSGANVLTF. DNA of the CDR3: TGTGCCAGCAGTGGAGGCCTCTCTGGGGCCAACGTCCTGACTTTC.

This clone was recorded once. This chain connects TRBV7-6 to TRBJ2-5; the match to TRBD1 covers 7 bases. V trimming: 5 bases; J trimming: 0 bases; junction bases outside the gene matches: 9. This CDR3 comprises 16 residues. The germline gives CDR1 SGHVS, CDR2 FNYEAQ. The CDR3, as DNA: TGTGCCAGCAGCCTCAGGCCGGACAGGCACCAAGAGACCCAGTACTTC. Translation gives CASSLRPDRHQETQYF.